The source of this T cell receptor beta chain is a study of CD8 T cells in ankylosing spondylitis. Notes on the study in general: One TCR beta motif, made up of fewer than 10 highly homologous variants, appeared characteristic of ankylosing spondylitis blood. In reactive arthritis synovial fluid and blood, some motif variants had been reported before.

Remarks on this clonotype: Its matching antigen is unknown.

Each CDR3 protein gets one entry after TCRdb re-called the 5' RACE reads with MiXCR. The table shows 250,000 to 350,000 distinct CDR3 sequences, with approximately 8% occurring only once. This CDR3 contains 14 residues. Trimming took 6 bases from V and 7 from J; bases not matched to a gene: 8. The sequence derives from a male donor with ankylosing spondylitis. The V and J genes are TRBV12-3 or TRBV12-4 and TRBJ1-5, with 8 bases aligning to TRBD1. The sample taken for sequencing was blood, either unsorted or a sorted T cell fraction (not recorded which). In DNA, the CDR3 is TGTGCCAGCAGATGGGGACAGGCAGGACAGCCCCAGCATTTT. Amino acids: CASRWGQAGQPQHF.